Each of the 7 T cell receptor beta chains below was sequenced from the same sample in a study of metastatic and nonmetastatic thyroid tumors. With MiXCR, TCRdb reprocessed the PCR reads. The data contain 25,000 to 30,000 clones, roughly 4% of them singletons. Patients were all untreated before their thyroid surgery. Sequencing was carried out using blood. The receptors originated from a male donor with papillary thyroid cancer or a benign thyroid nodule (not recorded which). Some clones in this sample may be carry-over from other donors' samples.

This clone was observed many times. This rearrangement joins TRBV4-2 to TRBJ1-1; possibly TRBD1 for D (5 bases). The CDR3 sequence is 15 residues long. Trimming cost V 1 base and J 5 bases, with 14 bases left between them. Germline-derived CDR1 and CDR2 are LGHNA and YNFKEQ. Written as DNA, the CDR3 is TGTGCCAGCAGCCAAGGGGGCCCCGAGGGGACTGAAGCTTTCTTT. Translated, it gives CASSQGGPEGTEAFF.

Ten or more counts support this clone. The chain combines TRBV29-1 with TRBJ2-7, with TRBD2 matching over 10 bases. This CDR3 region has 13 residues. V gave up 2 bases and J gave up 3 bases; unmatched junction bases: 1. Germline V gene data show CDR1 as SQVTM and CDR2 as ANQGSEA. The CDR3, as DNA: TGCAGCGTTGAACCTAGCGGGGGCTACGAGCAGTACTTC. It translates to CSVEPSGGYEQYF.

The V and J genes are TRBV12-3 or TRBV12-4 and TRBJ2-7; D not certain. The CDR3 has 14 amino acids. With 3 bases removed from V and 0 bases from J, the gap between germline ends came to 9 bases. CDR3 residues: CASSLTRSSYEQYF. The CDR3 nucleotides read TGTGCCAGCAGTTTGACAAGGAGCTCCTACGAGCAGTACTTC.

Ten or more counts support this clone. The CDR3: CASSVVGDSYEQYF. CDR3 nucleotides: TGTGCCAGCAGCGTAGTCGGGGATTCCTACGAGCAGTACTTC. The chain is built from TRBV9 and TRBJ2-7, with a tentative D call TRBD2 (5 bases). The germline V gene encodes CDR1 SGDLS and CDR2 YYNGEE. V lost 0 bases and J lost 1, with 8 bases in between. The CDR3 contains 14 residues. Full variable domain (remainder filled in from reference TRBV9 and TRBJ2-7): DSGVTQTPKHLITATGQRVTLRCSPRSGDLSVYWYQQSLDQGLQFLIQYYNGEERAKGNILERFSAQQFPDLHSELNLSSLELGDSALYFCASSVVGDSYEQYFGPGTRLTVT.

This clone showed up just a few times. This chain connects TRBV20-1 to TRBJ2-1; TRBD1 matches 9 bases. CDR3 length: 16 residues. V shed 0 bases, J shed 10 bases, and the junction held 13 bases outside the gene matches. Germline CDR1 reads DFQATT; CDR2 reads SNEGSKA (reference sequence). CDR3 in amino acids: CSARDGGTGLDWEQFF. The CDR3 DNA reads TGCAGTGCTAGAGATGGTGGGACAGGGCTTGATTGGGAGCAGTTCTTC.

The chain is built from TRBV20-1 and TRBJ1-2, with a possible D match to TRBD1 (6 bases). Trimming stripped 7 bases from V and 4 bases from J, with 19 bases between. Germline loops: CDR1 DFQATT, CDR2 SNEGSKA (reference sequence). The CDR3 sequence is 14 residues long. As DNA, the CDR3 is TGCAGTGTCGCAAGACAGGAATTCTCCTATGGCTACACCTTC. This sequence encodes CSVARQEFSYGYTF.

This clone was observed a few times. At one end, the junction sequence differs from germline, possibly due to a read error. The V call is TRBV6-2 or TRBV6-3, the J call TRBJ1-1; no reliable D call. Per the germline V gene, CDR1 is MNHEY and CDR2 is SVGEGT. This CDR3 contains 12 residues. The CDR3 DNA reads TGTTCCAGCAGTTACATGGGAAATGAAGCTTTCTTT. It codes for CSSSYMGNEAFF.